The rows below give T cell receptor beta chains drawn from one sample of a study of T cell repertoires in cytomegalovirus infection. No antigen is known for these receptors. TCRdb re-analysed the reads in MiXCR, keeping a single row per CDR3 protein. Among roughly 800,000 distinct CDR3 sequences listed, roughly 28% were seen once. The sample consisted of cultured CD8+ T cells from PBMCs, taken from culture after CMV antigen stimulation. The receptors shown here come from a human donor in good health (CMV status not recorded). Some clones in this sample may be carry-over from other donors' samples. Both conserved end residues are trimmed from each CDR3. Clone size is not always given. Where it is, it says once, few, many or a class for expanded clones.

V: TRBV19
size: -
CDR3: ASSGEDYNEQF

V: TRBV15
size: few
CDR3: ATSMDGPGNNSPLH

V: TRBV13
size: -
CDR3: ASSISRTGYGYT

V: TRBV11-3
size: many
CDR3: ASSSYGTYNEQF

V: TRBV4-1
size: -
CDR3: ASSQRIHGQGTGANVLT

V: TRBV5-1
size: few
CDR3: ASSPTGGLGQPQH

V: TRBV12-3/TRBV12-4
size: few
CDR3: ASSAFRGPQREKLF

V: TRBV7-6
size: -
CDR3: ASSSSGRGVYGYT

V: TRBV5-6
size: -
CDR3: ASSNSRDRPDTQY

V: TRBV10-3
size: few
CDR3: AISEAGMNTEAF

V: TRBV7-9
size: -
CDR3: ASRSGGGAKNIQY

V: TRBV24-1
size: -
CDR3: ATSDPGQGGETQY

V: TRBV28
size: many
CDR3: ASSDGSGGAQETQY

V: TRBV7-2
size: -
CDR3: ASSSRDTLEAF

V: TRBV29-1
size: -
CDR3: SVEREWGGTNEQF

V: TRBV27
size: many
CDR3: ASSWGPNYGYT

V: TRBV7-9
size: many
CDR3: ASSFPAGATQREQY

V: TRBV4-3
size: -
CDR3: ASSPPGLAGGLDTDTQY

V: TRBV5-4
size: -
CDR3: ASSLEGQGTYNEQF

V: TRBV6-6
size: -
CDR3: ASSAWTSGGLYEQY